This TCR beta chain was identified during a study of T cell responses to AZD1222 COVID-19 vaccine. Findings of the study overall: Seropositive status at baseline applied to only a handful of AZD1222 recipients.

Germline lookup yields CDR1 MGHDK and CDR2 SYGVNS. The junction had 7 bases not matched to a gene; V was cut back by 5 bases and J by 6 bases. The CDR3 loop spans 14 amino acids. The table lists this clone with a count of one. Its antigen is undetermined. Sequencing used immunoSEQ multiplex PCR; TCRdb keeps in-frame clones, though not all of them. The data show about 170,000 clones, with approximately 95% seen just once and around 4.3% held by the top ten. The TCR originated in an adult in good health. The sample was peripheral blood, taken on day 0 of AZD1222 vaccination. V gene TRBV25-1 combines with J gene TRBJ1-2, with 9 bases that match TRBD1. CDR3 loop: CASSTGTGPDGYTF. The CDR3 DNA follows: TGTGCCAGCAGTACCGGGACAGGGCCTGATGGCTACACCTTC.